The 24 T cell receptor beta chains listed next were all sequenced from one sample in a study of T cells in Graves' hyperthyroidism and ophthalmopathy. RNA transcripts were the template for amplifying TCR beta CDR3 regions. The HTBI primer set was used in a first-round RT-PCR of the TCR CDR3. TCRdb re-called the multiplex PCR reads through MiXCR, storing one row per CDR3 protein. Of 95,000 to 100,000 distinct CDR3 sequences listed, about half are singletons. Sequenced material: blood. The source of these receptors is a woman aged 40 to 50 with Graves' hyperthyroidism.

V gene TRBV7-8 combines with J gene TRBJ1-6; 10 bases align to TRBD1. Germline values: CDR1 SGHVS, CDR2 FQNEAQ. V lost 5 bases and J lost 9; bases outside the gene matches: 4. The CDR3 runs to 14 residues. CDR3 loop: CASSMTGGRSPLHF. The CDR3 DNA reads TGTGCCAGCAGCATGACAGGGGGCCGTTCACCCCTCCACTTT.

The chain carries TRBV9 and TRBJ1-4, with D possibly matching TRBD1 (5 bases). This CDR3 is built from 12 residues. V was pared by 3 bases and J by 5 bases, with 5 bases between. Germline loops: CDR1 SGDLS, CDR2 YYNGEE. The CDR3 reads CASSAGNEKLFF. DNA for the CDR3: TGTGCCAGCAGCGCAGGGAATGAAAAACTGTTTTTT. The entire variable domain, with the rest obtained from reference TRBV9 and TRBJ1-4, is as follows: DSGVTQTPKHLITATGQRVTLRCSPRSGDLSVYWYQQSLDQGLQFLIQYYNGEERAKGNILERFSAQQFPDLHSELNLSSLELGDSALYFCASSAGNEKLFFGSGTQLSVL.

There are a few counts of this clonotype. Being one base from a much bigger clone, this may be a read error. The genes are TRBV10-3 and TRBJ2-7; D call uncertain. Germline V CDR1 and CDR2: ENHRY, SYGVKD. The CDR3 has 14 residues. Here the CDR3 reads CATSVKGLRNEQCF. For the CDR3, the DNA is TGTGCCACATCCGTTAAAGGTCTAAGGAACGAGCAGTGCTTC.

The rearrangement joins TRBV10-3 to TRBJ1-2; D might be TRBD1 (5 bases). The CDR3 is made up of 12 amino acids. The V end was cut by 6 bases, the J end by 4 bases, with 9 bases between. The V gene's germline CDR1 is ENHRY and CDR2 SYGVKD. The CDR3 nucleotides read TGTGCCATCAGGGAAGACAGCTATGGCTACACCTTC. It specifies CAIREDSYGYTF.

This clonotype appeared many times. The chain links TRBV5-1 to TRBJ2-5, with D perhaps matching TRBD1 (5 bases). CDR1 is SGHRS and CDR2 is YFSETQ in the germline V gene. The CDR3 has 10 residues. The V end was cut by 5 bases, the J end by 8 bases, with 7 bases between. The CDR3 sequence is CASRWTTQYF. The CDR3 DNA reads as TGCGCCAGCAGGTGGACAACCCAGTACTTC.

The sample holds one count of this clonotype. The genes are TRBV7-2 and TRBJ1-2; the match to TRBD1 covers 8 bases. Germline assignment: CDR1 SGHTA and CDR2 FQGNSA. This CDR3 is built from 16 residues. J was trimmed by 7 bases and V by 3 bases; bases with no gene match: 13. The CDR3 DNA reads TGTGCCAGCAGCTTCGTCCGGACAGGGACGCGTTTTGGCTACACCTTC. Translating it yields CASSFVRTGTRFGYTF.

The chain links TRBV2 to TRBJ1-2; D is perhaps TRBD1 (5 bases). Trimming left V 5 bases short and J 1 base short, with 17 bases between. The CDR3 is 16 residues long. Germline CDR1 reads SNHLY; CDR2 reads FYNNEI. The CDR3 region is CASSQGSGANNYGYTF. CDR3 sequence (DNA): TGTGCCAGCAGTCAGGGTTCCGGGGCCAATAACTATGGCTACACCTTC.

The CDR3 is CASRYDSGVQETQYF. The CDR3 DNA is TGCGCCAGCAGATACGATAGCGGGGTGCAAGAGACCCAGTACTTC. V gene TRBV5-1 combines with J gene TRBJ2-5; 8 nucleotides align to TRBD2. Per the germline V gene, CDR1 is SGHRS and CDR2 is YFSETQ. This CDR3 has 15 residues. J lost 2 bases, V lost 5 bases, and 8 bases had no gene match. The whole variable domain, remainder taken from reference TRBV5-1 and TRBJ2-5, is KAGVTQTPRYLIKTRGQQVTLSCSPISGHRSVSWYQQTPGQGLQFLFEYFSETQRNKGNFPGRFSGRQFSNSRSEMNVSTLELGDSALYLCASRYDSGVQETQYFGPGTRLLVL.

The table lists this clonotype with many counts. V gene TRBV20-1 combines with J gene TRBJ1-2; TRBD1 might be the D (5 bases). CDR1 and CDR2 (germline): DFQATT, SNEGSKA (reference sequence). Trimming took off 2 bases at V and 4 bases at J, with 14 bases between the two ends. The CDR3 totals 14 residues. CDR3: CSARFPGLRYGYTF. The CDR3 nucleotides read TGCAGTGCTAGATTCCCGGGACTCCGCTATGGCTACACCTTC.

This clonotype is a singleton in its sample. This chain connects TRBV7-3 to TRBJ1-4; 10 nucleotides match TRBD1. The CDR3 extends over 16 amino acids. With V trimmed by 2 bases and J by 8 bases, 8 bases remained unmatched. Looked up from germline, CDR1 is SGHTA and CDR2 is FQGTGA. CDR3 sequence: CASSLQGGTGDEKLFF. The CDR3 DNA follows: TGTGCCAGCAGCTTACAGGGAGGGACAGGGGACGAAAAACTGTTTTTT.

This clonotype was counted many times. V gene TRBV20-1 combines with J gene TRBJ1-4; D is ambiguous. The CDR3 has 12 residues. Germline V gives CDR1 DFQATT, CDR2 SNEGSKA (reference sequence). V lost 5 bases, J lost 5 bases, and 9 bases lay in between. CDR3 sequence reads: CSAYAGNEKLFF. In DNA form, the CDR3 reads TGCAGTGCTTACGCCGGGAATGAAAAACTGTTTTTT.

With regard to this clonotype: Its ends do not fully match the called genes, so a read error is possible. The V call is TRBV20-1, the J call TRBJ1-1; D not certain. CDR3 length equals 13 residues. CDR1 and CDR2 (germline): DFQATT, SNEGSKA (reference sequence). CDR3: CSTRVSYVTEAFF. The CDR3 DNA reads as TGCAGTACTAGAGTCAGTTACGTCACTGAAGCTTTCTTT.

This chain links TRBV2 with TRBJ2-5; TRBD2 aligns across 7 bases. Germline-derived CDR1 and CDR2 are SNHLY and FYNNEI. V dropped 4 bases and J dropped 9; count of bases not matched to a gene: 2. The CDR3 sequence is 11 residues long. The CDR3 DNA is TGTGCCAGCAGTGGACGGGAGGCCCAGTACTTC. It is translated as CASSGREAQYF.

This clonotype was seen many times. The chain recombines TRBV7-8 with TRBJ2-7; TRBD2 aligns across 13 bases. Germline loops: CDR1 SGHVS, CDR2 FQNEAQ. The CDR3 totals 18 residues. V was pared by 4 bases and J by 1 base, with 10 bases of the junction left unmatched. The CDR3 DNA reads TGTGCCAGCAGCTGGACTAGCGGGAGAGGGACTTGGTCCTACGAGCAGTACTTC. This sequence encodes CASSWTSGRGTWSYEQYF.

This chain connects TRBV7-6 to TRBJ1-2; the D is unclear. The germline V gene has CDR1 SGHVS and CDR2 FNYEAQ. The germline V and J ends were trimmed by 5 bases and 4 bases, with 11 bases remaining between them. The CDR3 runs 13 residues. CDR3 nucleotides: TGTGCCAGCAGCCCCGAGGAAGGCTATGGCTACACCTTC. It specifies CASSPEEGYGYTF.

Comment on this clonotype: No conserved phenylalanine or tryptophan is present at the end of the CDR3, so a read error is the likely explanation. No DNA is shown, since the ends of the CDR3 on it are uncertain; the CDR3 is the one TCRdb lists. This chain joins TRBV7-2 and TRBJ2-6. Counting both end residues, the CDR3 totals 8 amino acids. Germline CDR1 reads SGHTA; CDR2 reads FQGNSA. This chain's CDR3 is CASSFTNT.

This chain connects TRBV12-3 or TRBV12-4 to TRBJ2-6; no clear D. The CDR3 contains 15 residues. Deletions cut 4 bases from V and 2 bases from J, with 9 bases between. This CDR3 reads CASSSKNTGANVLTF. In DNA form, the CDR3 reads TGTGCCAGCAGTTCAAAGAACACTGGGGCCAACGTCCTGACTTTC.

With respect to this clonotype: The missing conserved phenylalanine or tryptophan at the end of this CDR3 makes a read error likely. The DNA is omitted, as the CDR3 cannot be located on it reliably, and the CDR3 follows TCRdb's listing. The chain uses TRBV7-8 and TRBJ2-2. Germline CDR1 and CDR2: SGHVS and FQNEAQ. The CDR3 is made up of 14 amino acids, end residues included. The CDR3 is CASSLAANTGELLL.

This clonotype was picked up many times. V usage is TRBV28 and J usage is TRBJ2-7; 7 positions match TRBD2. The CDR3 is 13 amino acids. The germline V gene encodes CDR1 MDHEN and CDR2 SYDVKM. J lost 4 bases, V lost 3 bases, and 3 bases had no gene match. CDR3 nucleotides: TGTGCCAGCAGTTTGGGGGGGGGGTACGAGCAGTACTTC. Translating gives CASSLGGGYEQYF.

V is TRBV7-3 and J is TRBJ2-3; 10 nucleotides align to TRBD1. Unmatched junction bases numbered 14, after V lost 6 bases and J lost 2 bases. Per germline, CDR1 SGHTA and CDR2 FQGTGA. The CDR3 runs to 18 residues. DNA for the CDR3: TGTGCCAGCAGTCTCCTCAACCGGGACAGGGGCGTCACAGATACGCAGTATTTT. This codes for CASSLLNRDRGVTDTQYF.

This clonotype is a singleton in its sample. This rearrangement joins TRBV10-3 to TRBJ2-5; D could derive from TRBD1 or TRBD2 (5 bases each). V was clipped by 2 bases and J by 5 bases, with 15 bases between them. The CDR3 is 15 residues long. Germline V gene data show CDR1 as ENHRY and CDR2 as SYGVKD. CDR3 nucleotide sequence: TGTGCCATCAGTGAGGGGGCCGAATGGGGGGAGACCCAGTACTTC. It encodes CAISEGAEWGETQYF.

This clonotype was picked up many times. This chain joins TRBV5-1 and TRBJ2-3; the D gene is possibly TRBD2 (6 bases). Trimming cost V 2 bases and J 1 base, with 11 bases left between them. CDR1 SGHRS and CDR2 YFSETQ come from the germline V gene. The CDR3 extends over 15 amino acids. Here the CDR3 reads CASSFSGQRTDTQYF. The CDR3 DNA is TGCGCCAGCAGCTTTAGCGGCCAACGCACAGATACGCAGTATTTT.

This clonotype was seen repeatedly, ten times or more. The chain is built from TRBV29-1 and TRBJ1-1; TRBD1 aligns across 7 bases. Germline V gene lookup returns CDR1 SQVTM and CDR2 ANQGSEA. The CDR3 length is 16 residues. V was clipped by 6 bases and J by 0 bases; unmatched bases: 13. CDR3 region: CSVRQGWDLMNTEAFF. The CDR3 coding sequence is TGCAGCGTCCGACAGGGATGGGACCTCATGAACACTGAAGCTTTCTTT.

The chain uses TRBV7-6 and TRBJ2-7; TRBD1 matches at 7 bases. Germline loops: CDR1 SGHVS, CDR2 FNYEAQ. V lost 5 bases and J lost 5; bases outside the gene matches: 12. CDR3 length equals 15 residues. CDR3: CASSPGTESYHEQYF. For the CDR3, the DNA is TGTGCCAGCAGCCCCGGGACAGAATCTTACCACGAGCAGTACTTC.